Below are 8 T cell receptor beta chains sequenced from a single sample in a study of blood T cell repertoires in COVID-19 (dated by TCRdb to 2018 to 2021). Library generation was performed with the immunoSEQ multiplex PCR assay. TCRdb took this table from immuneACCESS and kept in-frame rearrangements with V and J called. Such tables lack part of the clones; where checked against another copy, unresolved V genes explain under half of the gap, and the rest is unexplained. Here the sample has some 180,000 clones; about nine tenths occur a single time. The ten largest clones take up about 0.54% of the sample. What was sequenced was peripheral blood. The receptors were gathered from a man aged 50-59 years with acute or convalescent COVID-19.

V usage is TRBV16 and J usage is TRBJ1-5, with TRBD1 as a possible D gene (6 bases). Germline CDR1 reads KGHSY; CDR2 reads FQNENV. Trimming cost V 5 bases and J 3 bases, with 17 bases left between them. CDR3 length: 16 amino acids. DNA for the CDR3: TGTGCCAGCAGCTATTGGGCGGGGGGCGTCAATCAGCCCCAGCATTTT. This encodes CASSYWAGGVNQPQHF.

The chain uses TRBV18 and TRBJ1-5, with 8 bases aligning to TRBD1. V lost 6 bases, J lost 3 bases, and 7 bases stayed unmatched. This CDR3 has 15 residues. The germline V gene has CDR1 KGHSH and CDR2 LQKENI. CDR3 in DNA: TGTGCCAGCTCCCCAGGGACAGGCCTCAATCAGCCCCAGCATTTT. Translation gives CASSPGTGLNQPQHF.

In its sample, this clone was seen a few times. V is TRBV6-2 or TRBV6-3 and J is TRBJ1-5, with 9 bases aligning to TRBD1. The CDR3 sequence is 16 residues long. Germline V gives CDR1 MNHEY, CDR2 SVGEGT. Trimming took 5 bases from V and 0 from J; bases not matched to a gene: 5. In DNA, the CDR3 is TGTGCCAGCAGTAACTACAGGGGGCTTAGCAATCAGCCCCAGCATTTT. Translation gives CASSNYRGLSNQPQHF.

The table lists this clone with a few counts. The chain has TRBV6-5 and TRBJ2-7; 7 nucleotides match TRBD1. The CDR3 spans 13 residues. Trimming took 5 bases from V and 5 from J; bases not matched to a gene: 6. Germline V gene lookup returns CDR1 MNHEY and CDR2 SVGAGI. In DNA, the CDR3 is TGTGCCAGCAGTATACAGGGGAAGGACGAGCAGTACGTC. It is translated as CASSIQGKDEQYV.

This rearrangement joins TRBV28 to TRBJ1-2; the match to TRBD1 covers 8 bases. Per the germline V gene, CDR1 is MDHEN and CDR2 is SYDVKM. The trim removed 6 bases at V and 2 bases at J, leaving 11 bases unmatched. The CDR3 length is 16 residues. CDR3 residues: CASSQIGQGGNYGYTF. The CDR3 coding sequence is TGTGCCAGCAGCCAAATCGGACAGGGAGGGAACTATGGCTACACCTTC.

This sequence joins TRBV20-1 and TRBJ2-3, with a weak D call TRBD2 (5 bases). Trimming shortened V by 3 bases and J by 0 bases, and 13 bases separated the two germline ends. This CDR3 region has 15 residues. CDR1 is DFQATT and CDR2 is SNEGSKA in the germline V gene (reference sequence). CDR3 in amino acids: CSASNFGGSTDTQYF. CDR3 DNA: TGCAGTGCTAGTAATTTTGGCGGGAGCACAGATACGCAGTATTTT.

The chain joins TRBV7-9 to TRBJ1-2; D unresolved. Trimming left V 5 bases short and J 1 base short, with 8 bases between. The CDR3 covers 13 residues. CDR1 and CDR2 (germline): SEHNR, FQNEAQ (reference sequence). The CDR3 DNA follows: TGTGCCAGCAGCCCAGAGGTTAACTATGGCTACACCTTC. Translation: CASSPEVNYGYTF.

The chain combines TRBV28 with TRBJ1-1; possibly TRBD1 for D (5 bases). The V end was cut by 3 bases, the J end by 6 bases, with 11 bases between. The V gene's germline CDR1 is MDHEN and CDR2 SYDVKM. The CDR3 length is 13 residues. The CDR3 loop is CASSLVGVPEAFF. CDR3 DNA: TGTGCCAGCAGTTTGGTAGGGGTCCCTGAAGCTTTCTTT. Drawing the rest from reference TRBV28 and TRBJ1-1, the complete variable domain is DVKVTQSSRYLVKRTGEKVFLECVQDMDHENMFWYRQDPGLGLRLIYFSYDVKMKEKGDIPEGYSVSREKKERFSLILESASTNQTSMYLCASSLVGVPEAFFGQGTRLTVV.